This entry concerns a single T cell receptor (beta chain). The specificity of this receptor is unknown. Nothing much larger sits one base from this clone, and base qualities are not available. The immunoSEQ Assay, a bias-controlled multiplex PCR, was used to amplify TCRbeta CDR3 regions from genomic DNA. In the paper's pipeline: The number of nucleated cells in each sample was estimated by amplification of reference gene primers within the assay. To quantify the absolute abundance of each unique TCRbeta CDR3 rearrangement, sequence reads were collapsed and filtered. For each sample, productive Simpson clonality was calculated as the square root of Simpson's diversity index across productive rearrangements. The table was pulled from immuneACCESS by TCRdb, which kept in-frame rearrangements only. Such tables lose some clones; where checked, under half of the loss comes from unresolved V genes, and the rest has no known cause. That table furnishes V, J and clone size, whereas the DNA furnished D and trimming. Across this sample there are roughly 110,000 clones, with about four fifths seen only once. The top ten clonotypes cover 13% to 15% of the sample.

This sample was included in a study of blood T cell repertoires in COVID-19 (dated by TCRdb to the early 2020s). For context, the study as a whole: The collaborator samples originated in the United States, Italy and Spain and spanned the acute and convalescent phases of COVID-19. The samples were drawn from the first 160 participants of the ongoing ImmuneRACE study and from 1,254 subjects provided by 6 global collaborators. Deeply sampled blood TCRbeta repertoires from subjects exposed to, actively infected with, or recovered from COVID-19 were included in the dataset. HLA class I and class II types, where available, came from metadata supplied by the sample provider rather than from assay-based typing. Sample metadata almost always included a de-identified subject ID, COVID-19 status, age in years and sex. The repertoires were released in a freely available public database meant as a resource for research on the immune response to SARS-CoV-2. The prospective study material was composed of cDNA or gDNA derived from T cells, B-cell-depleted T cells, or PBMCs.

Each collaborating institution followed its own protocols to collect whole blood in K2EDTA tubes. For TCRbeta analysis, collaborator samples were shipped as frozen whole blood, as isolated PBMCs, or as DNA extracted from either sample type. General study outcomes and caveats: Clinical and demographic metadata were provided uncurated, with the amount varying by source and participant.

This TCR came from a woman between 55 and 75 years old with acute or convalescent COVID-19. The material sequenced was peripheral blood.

Here the CDR3 is given as CASSETGTRLDEQYF. The nucleotides read TGTGCCAGCAGCGAGACAGGGACAAGGCTGGACGAGCAGTACTTC. The V and J genes are TRBV7-9 and TRBJ2-7, and 7 junctional nucleotides match TRBD1. V lost 5 bases and J lost 5 bases, and the count of bases not matched to a germline gene is 12. Looking up the germline V gene (reference sequence) yields CDR1 SEHNR and CDR2 FQNEAQ. Measured from the cysteine to the phenylalanine, the CDR3 is 15 residues long. CDR3 DNA is the only sequence kept; it has 45 bases, read in frame from the first base.